The subject of this entry is one TCR beta chain. Grouping used clinical history reported by participants in a survey and questionnaire. V was trimmed by 0 bases and J by 0 bases, leaving 8 bases between them. Looked up from germline, CDR1 is GTSNPN and CDR2 is SVGIG (reference sequence). This CDR3 contains 14 residues. The record originates from a study of blood T cell repertoires in COVID-19. Per the original data handling: Reference gene primer amplification gave nucleated cell count estimates. Profiled with immunoSEQ multiplex PCR; TCRdb holds only in-frame clones, not every one. The D gene and trimming were derived from the DNA, and the V and J assignments and clone size from that table. The table records 350,000 to 450,000 clones, 85% to 90% of them present only once.

The sequenced sample was PBMCs or T cells enriched from blood (not recorded which). The rearrangement links TRBV30 to TRBJ1-1; a weak D match, TRBD1 (5 bases). The sequence was obtained from a woman aged 25 to 39 who had recovered from COVID-19. CDR3 DNA: TGTGCCTGGAGTGTGGGGCCGTTGAACACTGAAGCTTTCTTT. This translates into CAWSVGPLNTEAFF.